A single sample is the source of the 24 T cell receptor beta chains below, sequenced in a study of T cell responses to AZD1222 COVID-19 vaccine. Clones were sequenced by immunoSEQ multiplex PCR, and TCRdb holds only the in-frame ones, with some missing. This sample has about 120,000 clones, with 86% found just once. This specimen was peripheral blood, taken 28 days after the second AZD1222 dose. The receptors shown here come from an adult who received the AZD1222 COVID-19 vaccine.

The chain uses TRBV6-5 and TRBJ1-1; TRBD1 is a possible D gene (5 bases). This CDR3 is 14 amino acids long. Germline lookup yields CDR1 MNHEY and CDR2 SVGAGI. Trimming took 6 bases from V and 6 from J, leaving 17 bases between them. The CDR3: CASSRSPGLAEAFF. The CDR3 bases are TGTGCCAGCAGCCGATCGCCGGGGCTGGCTGAAGCTTTCTTT.

V is TRBV2 and J is TRBJ2-5; perhaps D is TRBD1 or TRBD2 (6 bases each). Between the trimmed V and J ends, which lost 2 bases and 2 bases, there was a span of 12 bases. The CDR3 has 15 residues. Germline values: CDR1 SNHLY, CDR2 FYNNEI. The DNA for the CDR3 is TGTGCCAGCAGTGAATTGGGGGGCTTTCAAGAGACCCAGTACTTC. It is translated as CASSELGGFQETQYF.

The chain joins TRBV27 to TRBJ1-5; possibly TRBD1 for D (6 bases). Germline values: CDR1 MNHEY, CDR2 SMNVEV (reference sequence). CDR3 size: 14 residues. V lost 5 bases and J 5 bases, leaving 13 bases between the germline ends. The CDR3 protein is CASSLIQGDQPQHF. CDR3 nucleotides: TGTGCCAGCAGTCTCATACAGGGAGATCAGCCCCAGCATTTT.

This chain connects TRBV7-9 to TRBJ1-4; TRBD1 matches at 10 bases. The germline V gene encodes CDR1 SEHNR and CDR2 FQNEAQ (reference sequence). This CDR3 has 16 residues. Trimming took 2 bases from V and 2 from J; bases not matched to a gene: 2. CDR3 amino acids: CASSLPGQGTNEKLFF. DNA for the CDR3: TGTGCCAGCAGCTTACCGGGACAGGGGACTAATGAAAAACTGTTTTTT.

J is TRBJ2-2 and V is TRBV18; D possibly matches TRBD1 or TRBD2 (6 bases each). Germline-derived CDR1 and CDR2 are KGHSH and LQKENI. The CDR3 loop spans 17 amino acids. V lost 3 bases to trimming and J lost 2 bases, with 16 bases between them. For the CDR3, the DNA is TGTGCCAGCTCACCGCGCGTTACGGGGGCCAACACCGGGGAGCTGTTTTTT. Translation: CASSPRVTGANTGELFF.

The chain recombines TRBV27 with TRBJ2-7; a weak D match, TRBD2 (5 bases). This CDR3 has 13 amino acids. The germline V and J ends were trimmed by 5 bases and 2 bases, with 10 bases remaining between them. Germline-derived CDR1 and CDR2 are MNHEY and SMNVEV (reference sequence). The CDR3 loop reads CASSPRGPYEQYF. CDR3 bases: TGTGCCAGCAGTCCCCGAGGGCCCTACGAGCAGTACTTC.

The chain has TRBV6-5 and TRBJ1-2; D perhaps matches TRBD1 (6 bases). The CDR3 loop spans 14 amino acids. V shed 7 bases and J shed 8 bases, with 20 bases lying between them. From germline, CDR1 is MNHEY and CDR2 SVGAGI. CDR3 coding DNA: TGTGCCAGCACCCAACAAGGGGGGGCAGGAGGCTACACCTTC. Encoded protein: CASTQQGGAGGYTF.

V is TRBV10-3 and J is TRBJ2-7; no clear D. This CDR3 spans 13 amino acids. Trimming left V 4 bases short and J 4 bases short, with 11 bases between. Germline V lookup: CDR1 ENHRY, CDR2 SYGVKD. CDR3: CAISVGPSYEQYF. The CDR3 DNA follows: TGTGCCATCAGTGTAGGGCCATCTTACGAGCAGTACTTC.

V and J are TRBV11-2 and TRBJ2-5; D remains unclear. The CDR3 consists of 16 residues. Trimming cost V 0 bases and J 0 bases, with 11 bases left between them. From germline, CDR1 is SGHAT and CDR2 FQNNGV. In DNA, the CDR3 is TGTGCCAGCAGCTTAGAGGGTGGGATCTACCAAGAGACCCAGTACTTC. Protein product: CASSLEGGIYQETQYF.

CDR3: CATSRETGTEAFF. The CDR3 region has the DNA TGTGCCACCAGCAGGGAGACAGGGACTGAAGCTTTCTTT. This chain uses TRBV15 with TRBJ1-1, with TRBD1 matching 7 bases. Trimming at V came to 3 bases and at J to 5 bases, leaving 3 bases not matched to a gene. The CDR3 has 13 residues. CDR1 is LNHNV, CDR2 YYDKDF, per germline (reference sequence).

The chain links TRBV11-2 to TRBJ2-7, with D hard to call. Deletions cut 5 bases from V and 3 bases from J, with 11 bases between. CDR1 SGHAT and CDR2 FQNNGV come from the germline V gene. The CDR3 totals 13 residues. This chain's CDR3 is CASSRNPFYEQYF. DNA of the CDR3: TGTGCCAGCAGCCGGAACCCATTCTACGAGCAGTACTTC.

The chain carries TRBV15 and TRBJ2-4; D is undetermined. V dropped 6 bases and J dropped 7 bases, with 13 bases sitting between them. This CDR3 region has 13 residues. The germline V gene has CDR1 LNHNV and CDR2 YYDKDF (reference sequence). The CDR3 loop is CATRTGQANIQYF. DNA of the CDR3: TGTGCCACCAGAACGGGCCAAGCGAACATTCAGTACTTC.

The chain recombines TRBV6-6 with TRBJ1-5; unclear D gene. This CDR3 has 13 amino acids. The V end lost 7 bases, the J end lost 1 base, and 8 bases lay between the germline ends. In germline, CDR1 is MNHNY, CDR2 SVGAGI (reference sequence). As DNA, the CDR3 is TGTGCCAGCACCAGACCGAGCAATCAGCCCCAGCATTTT. Its protein product is CASTRPSNQPQHF.

The chain is built from TRBV6-5 and TRBJ1-2, with TRBD1 identical over 11 bases. This CDR3 contains 15 residues. The V segment lost 5 bases and the J segment 7 bases; nucleotides outside the gene matches: 9. Germline CDR1 and CDR2: MNHEY and SVGAGI. The CDR3 spells CASSPWTGGGFGYTF. CDR3 coding DNA: TGTGCCAGCAGTCCCTGGACAGGGGGCGGTTTTGGCTACACCTTC.

The chain joins TRBV4-2 to TRBJ1-6; 8 bases agree with TRBD1. In germline, CDR1 is LGHNA, CDR2 YNFKEQ. There are 14 residues in the CDR3. J gave up 6 bases and V 4 bases, and 2 bases lay outside the gene matches. The CDR3 nucleotides are TGTGCCAGCAGCCTACAGGGGGGTAATTCACCCCTCCACTTT. Encoded protein: CASSLQGGNSPLHF.

The chain recombines TRBV30 with TRBJ1-4; 7 positions agree with TRBD1. This CDR3 region has 12 residues. V dropped 8 bases and J dropped 6; count of bases not matched to a gene: 6. Per the germline V gene, CDR1 is GTSNPN and CDR2 is SVGIG (reference sequence). For the CDR3, the DNA is TGTGCCCGACAGGGAGGGGATGAAAAACTGTTTTTT. It encodes CARQGGDEKLFF.

This clone was seen just once. The chain combines TRBV6-2 or TRBV6-3 with TRBJ2-7; 9 positions match TRBD2. This CDR3 is built from 14 residues. The V and J ends lost 2 bases and 5 bases, in that order; junction bases with no gene match: 4. The germline gives CDR1 MNHEY, CDR2 SVGEGT. CDR3 region: CASSYGGGADEQYF. The DNA for the CDR3 is TGTGCCAGCAGTTACGGCGGGGGGGCTGACGAGCAGTACTTC.

The chain links TRBV7-2 to TRBJ1-2; TRBD1 matches at 7 bases. V lost 5 bases, J lost 3 bases, and 6 bases stayed unmatched. This CDR3 is built from 14 residues. CDR1 and CDR2 (germline): SGHTA, FQGNSA. The chain's CDR3 is CASSPGQIYYGYTF. In DNA, the CDR3 is TGTGCCAGCAGCCCGGGACAGATTTACTATGGCTACACCTTC. The full variable domain, its missing parts supplied by reference TRBV7-2 and TRBJ1-2, is GAGVSQSPSNKVTEKGKDVELRCDPISGHTALYWYRQSLGQGLEFLIYFQGNSAPDKSGLPSDRFSAERTGGSVSTLTIQRTQQEDSAVYLCASSPGQIYYGYTFGSGTRLTVV.

V gene TRBV11-2 combines with J gene TRBJ2-1, with D perhaps TRBD2 (5 bases). V gave up 4 bases and J gave up 0 bases, with 10 bases separating them. The V gene's germline CDR1 is SGHAT and CDR2 FQNNGV. The CDR3 spans 15 residues. The CDR3 DNA reads as TGTGCCAGCAGCTCGGGGTTGCCCTCCTACAATGAGCAGTTCTTC. It is translated as CASSSGLPSYNEQFF.

J is TRBJ2-1 and V is TRBV7-9; 9 nucleotides agree with TRBD2. V dropped 5 bases and J dropped 1; count of bases not matched to a gene: 6. This CDR3 region has 16 residues. Germline lookup yields CDR1 SEHNR and CDR2 FQNEAQ (reference sequence). CDR3 bases: TGTGCCAGCAGCCAACTTGCGGGGGGGTCCTACAATGAGCAGTTCTTC. Protein: CASSQLAGGSYNEQFF. Based on the CDR3 plus reference TRBV7-9 and TRBJ2-1, the full variable domain is DTGVSQNPRHKITKRGQNVTFRCDPISEHNRLYWYRQTLGQGPEFLTYFQNEAQLEKSRLLSDRFSAERPKGSFSTLEIQRTEQGDSAMYLCASSQLAGGSYNEQFFGPGTRLTVL.

The chain is built from TRBV6-5 and TRBJ1-1; 8 bases align to TRBD1. Trimming cost V 5 bases and J 3 bases; bases outside gene matches: 2. This CDR3 has 13 amino acids. CDR1 and CDR2 from the germline V gene are MNHEY and SVGAGI. The CDR3 here is CASSTTGDTEAFF. The CDR3 coding sequence is TGTGCCAGCAGTACGACAGGGGACACTGAAGCTTTCTTT.

The chain carries TRBV4-1 and TRBJ2-7; 10 bases map to TRBD1. V lost 8 bases, J lost 4 bases, and 8 bases stayed unmatched. The CDR3 totals 14 residues. CDR1 and CDR2 from the germline V gene are MGHRA and YSYEKL. The DNA of the CDR3 is TGCGCCAGCGGAATCCCGGGACAGGGGTACGAGCAGTACTTC. Translated: CASGIPGQGYEQYF.

The chain recombines TRBV10-1 with TRBJ1-1; TRBD1 agrees at 7 bases. This CDR3 spans 15 amino acids. CDR1 and CDR2 from the germline V gene are WNHNN and SYGVQD (reference sequence). V shed 2 bases, J shed 1 base, and the junction held 4 bases outside the gene matches. CDR3: CASSEKTGRNTEAFF. CDR3 nucleotides: TGCGCCAGCAGTGAGAAGACAGGGCGGAACACTGAAGCTTTCTTT.

The V gene is TRBV3-1 (or the pseudogene TRBV3-2), the J gene TRBJ1-5, with a possible D match to TRBD1 (6 bases). The V end lost 4 bases, the J end lost 7 bases, and 14 bases lay between the germline ends. The CDR3 consists of 14 residues. Germline V gene sequence: CDR1 LGHDT, CDR2 YNNKEL (reference sequence). The DNA for the CDR3 is TGTGCCAGCAGCCTCTCGGGGGCGGTGCAGCCCCAGCATTTT. Encoded protein: CASSLSGAVQPQHF.